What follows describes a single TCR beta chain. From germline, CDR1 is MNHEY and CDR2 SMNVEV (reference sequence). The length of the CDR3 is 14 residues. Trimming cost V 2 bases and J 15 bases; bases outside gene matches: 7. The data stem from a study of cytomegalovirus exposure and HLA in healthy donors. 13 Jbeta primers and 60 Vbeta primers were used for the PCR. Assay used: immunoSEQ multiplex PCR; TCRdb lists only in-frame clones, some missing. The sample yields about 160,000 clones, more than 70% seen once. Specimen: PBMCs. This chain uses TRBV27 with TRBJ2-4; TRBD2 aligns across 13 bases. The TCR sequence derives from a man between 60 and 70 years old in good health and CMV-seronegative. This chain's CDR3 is CASSLQGLAGFRYF. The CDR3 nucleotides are TGTGCCAGCAGTTTACAGGGACTAGCGGGATTTCGGTACTTC.